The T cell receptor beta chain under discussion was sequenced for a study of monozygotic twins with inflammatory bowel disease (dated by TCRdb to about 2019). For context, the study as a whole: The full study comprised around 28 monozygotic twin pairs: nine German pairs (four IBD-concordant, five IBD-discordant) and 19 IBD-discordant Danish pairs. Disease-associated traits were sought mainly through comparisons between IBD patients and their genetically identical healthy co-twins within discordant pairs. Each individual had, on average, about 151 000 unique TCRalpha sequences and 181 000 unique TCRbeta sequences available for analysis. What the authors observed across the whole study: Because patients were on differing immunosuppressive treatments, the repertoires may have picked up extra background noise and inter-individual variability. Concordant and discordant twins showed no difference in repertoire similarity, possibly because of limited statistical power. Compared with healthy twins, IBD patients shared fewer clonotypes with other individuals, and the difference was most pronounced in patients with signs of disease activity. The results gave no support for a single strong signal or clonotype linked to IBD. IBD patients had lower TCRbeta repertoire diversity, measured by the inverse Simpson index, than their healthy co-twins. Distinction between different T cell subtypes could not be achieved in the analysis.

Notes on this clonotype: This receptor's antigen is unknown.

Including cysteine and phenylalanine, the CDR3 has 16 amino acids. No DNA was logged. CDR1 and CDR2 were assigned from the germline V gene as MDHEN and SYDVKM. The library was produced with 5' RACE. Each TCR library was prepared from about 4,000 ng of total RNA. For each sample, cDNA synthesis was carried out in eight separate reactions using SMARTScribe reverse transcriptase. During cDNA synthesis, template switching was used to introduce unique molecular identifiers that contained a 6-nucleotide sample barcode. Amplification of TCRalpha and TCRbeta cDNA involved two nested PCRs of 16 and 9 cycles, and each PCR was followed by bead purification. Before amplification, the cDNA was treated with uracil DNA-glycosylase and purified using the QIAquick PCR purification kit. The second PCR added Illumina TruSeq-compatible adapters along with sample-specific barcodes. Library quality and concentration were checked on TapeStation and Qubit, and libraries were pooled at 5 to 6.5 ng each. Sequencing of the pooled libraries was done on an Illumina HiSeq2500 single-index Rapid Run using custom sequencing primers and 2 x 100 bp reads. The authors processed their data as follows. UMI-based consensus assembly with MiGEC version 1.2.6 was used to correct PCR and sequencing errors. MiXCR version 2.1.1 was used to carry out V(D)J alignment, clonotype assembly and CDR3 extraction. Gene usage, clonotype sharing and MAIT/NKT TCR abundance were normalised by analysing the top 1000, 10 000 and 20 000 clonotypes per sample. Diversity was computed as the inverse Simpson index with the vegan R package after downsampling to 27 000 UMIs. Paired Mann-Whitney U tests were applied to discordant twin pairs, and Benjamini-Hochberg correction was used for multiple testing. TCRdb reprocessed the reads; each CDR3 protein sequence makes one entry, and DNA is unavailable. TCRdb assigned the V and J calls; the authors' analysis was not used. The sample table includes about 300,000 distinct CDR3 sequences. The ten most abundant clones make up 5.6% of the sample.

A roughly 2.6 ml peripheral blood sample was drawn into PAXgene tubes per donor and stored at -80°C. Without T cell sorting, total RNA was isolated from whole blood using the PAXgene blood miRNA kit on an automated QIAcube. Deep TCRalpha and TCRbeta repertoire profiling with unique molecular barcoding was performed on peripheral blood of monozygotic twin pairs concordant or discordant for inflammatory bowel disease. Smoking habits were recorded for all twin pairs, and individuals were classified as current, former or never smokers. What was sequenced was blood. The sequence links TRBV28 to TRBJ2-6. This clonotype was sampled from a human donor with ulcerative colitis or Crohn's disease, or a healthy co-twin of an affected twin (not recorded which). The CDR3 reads CASSSINDSGANVLTF. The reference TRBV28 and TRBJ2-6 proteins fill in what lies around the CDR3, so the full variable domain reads DVKVTQSSRYLVKRTGEKVFLECVQDMDHENMFWYRQDPGLGLRLIYFSYDVKMKEKGDIPEGYSVSREKKERFSLILESASTNQTSMYLCASSSINDSGANVLTFGAGSRLTVL.